Each of the 21 T cell receptor beta chains below was sequenced from the same sample in a study of shared clonotypes between healthy human individuals. Produced via immunoSEQ multiplex PCR; TCRdb's table is partial and in-frame only. The sample has about 110,000 clones, about 63% seen once. Source material: memory CD8+ T cells sorted from blood. Subset denoted: CD45RO+ cells pooled with CCR7-negative TemRA cells. The origin of the receptors is a woman aged 25-40 years in good health.

The V and J genes are TRBV6-5 and TRBJ2-1, with 9 bases fitting TRBD1. CDR3 length: 14 residues. Germline values: CDR1 MNHEY, CDR2 SVGAGI. Trimming at V came to 5 bases and at J to 2 bases, leaving 1 base not matched to a gene. In nucleotides, the CDR3 is TGTGCCAGCAGTACAGGGGGCGCCTACAATGAGCAGTTCTTC. Amino acid sequence: CASSTGGAYNEQFF.

This clone showed up just once. The chain employs TRBV7-2 and TRBJ2-1; 10 bases are a match to TRBD2. The CDR3 runs to 17 residues. V shed 2 bases, J shed 6 bases, and the junction held 10 bases outside the gene matches. Germline values: CDR1 SGHTA, CDR2 FQGNSA. CDR3 DNA: TGTGCCAGCAGCTTAAGGTATTGGACTAGCGGTCTCAATGAGCAGTTCTTC. This translates into CASSLRYWTSGLNEQFF.

The chain recombines TRBV28 with TRBJ2-1; 7 bases agree with TRBD2. The CDR3 is 14 amino acids. With V trimmed by 3 bases and J by 5 bases, 4 bases remained unmatched. Germline loops: CDR1 MDHEN, CDR2 SYDVKM. CDR3 region: CASSFVAGDNEQFF. The CDR3, as DNA: TGTGCCAGCAGTTTCGTCGCGGGAGACAATGAGCAGTTCTTC.

The rearrangement joins TRBV5-6 to TRBJ2-3; D not certain. The V and J ends lost 0 bases and 8 bases respectively, with 16 bases between them. The CDR3 is 15 residues long. Germline V lookup: CDR1 SGHDT, CDR2 YYEEEE. This CDR3 is CASSLAWPAEGTQYF. The CDR3 DNA follows: TGTGCCAGCAGCTTGGCTTGGCCGGCGGAAGGTACGCAGTATTTT.

J is TRBJ1-1 and V is TRBV5-1, with a weak D call TRBD1 (6 bases). Germline V gene data show CDR1 as SGHRS and CDR2 as YFSETQ. The CDR3 extends over 14 amino acids. Trimming removed 2 bases at V and 8 bases at J, with 16 bases between. The CDR3 DNA sequence: TGCGCCAGCAGCTTCTCCAAGACAGGAGTAGAAGCTTTCTTT. It encodes CASSFSKTGVEAFF.

V is TRBV7-9 and J is TRBJ2-2, with D hard to call. The CDR3 is 17 amino acids. V was trimmed by 4 bases and J by 0 bases, leaving 15 bases between them. Germline CDR1 is SEHNR and CDR2 is FQNEAQ (reference sequence). The CDR3 here is CASSSLPDAPNTGELFF. The CDR3 nucleotides are TGTGCCAGCAGCTCCCTTCCGGACGCCCCGAACACCGGGGAGCTGTTTTTT.

The chain is built from TRBV7-8 and TRBJ1-5; D may be TRBD1 (5 bases). Germline V CDR1 and CDR2: SGHVS, FQNEAQ. V was pared by 1 base and J by 7 bases, with 14 bases between. The CDR3 consists of 15 residues. This CDR3 is CASSLVEGPRQPQHF. DNA for the CDR3: TGTGCCAGCAGCTTAGTTGAGGGGCCCCGGCAGCCCCAGCATTTT.

The sample holds a few counts of this clone. The rearrangement joins TRBV6-4 to TRBJ2-1; D is unresolved. The CDR3 is made up of 15 amino acids. V dropped 0 bases and J dropped 3 bases, with 9 bases sitting between them. Germline CDR1 reads MRHNA; CDR2 reads SNTAGT. The CDR3 sequence: CASSDSLDGYNEQFF. CDR3 DNA: TGTGCCAGCAGTGACTCATTAGATGGCTACAATGAGCAGTTCTTC.

The chain couples TRBV4-2 to TRBJ2-2, with 9 bases that match TRBD2. The length of the CDR3 is 19 residues. The ends lost 3 bases at V and 0 bases at J; junction bases unmatched: 11. Germline loops: CDR1 LGHNA, CDR2 YNFKEQ. CDR3 loop: CASSHPGLAVFANTGELFF. The CDR3 DNA reads as TGTGCCAGCAGCCATCCGGGACTAGCTGTCTTCGCGAACACCGGGGAGCTGTTTTTT.

The rearrangement uses TRBV28 and TRBJ2-2, with TRBD1 identical over 8 bases. V was pared by 6 bases and J by 6 bases, with 15 bases of the junction left unmatched. The CDR3 runs to 17 residues. Germline assignment: CDR1 MDHEN and CDR2 SYDVKM. CDR3 residues: CASSTPSRQGFAGELFF. CDR3 nucleotide sequence: TGTGCCAGCAGCACCCCCTCCCGACAGGGGTTTGCCGGGGAGCTGTTTTTT.

The V gene is TRBV28, the J gene TRBJ2-2; D is undetermined. Germline CDR1 and CDR2: MDHEN and SYDVKM. Trimming stripped 10 bases from V and 6 bases from J, with 15 bases between. This CDR3 has 13 amino acids. CDR3 in amino acids: CAIRFRDSGELFF. The DNA of the CDR3 is TGTGCCATCCGATTTAGAGATTCCGGGGAGCTGTTTTTT.

The rearrangement joins TRBV11-2 to TRBJ2-5, with 10 bases aligning to TRBD2. CDR3 size: 16 residues. Germline V gene sequence: CDR1 SGHAT, CDR2 FQNNGV. Trimming removed 7 bases from V and 2 bases from J; junction bases left unmatched: 10. The CDR3 region has the DNA TGTGCCAGCACCAGACTAGCGGGCCGGCCTCAAGAGACCCAGTACTTC. This gives the protein CASTRLAGRPQETQYF.

The V gene is TRBV25-1, the J gene TRBJ2-5; D not certain. The end of the DNA fits TRBJ2-7 better, so the J call may be wrong. CDR3 size: 11 residues. Germline V CDR1 and CDR2: MGHDK, SYGVNS. This CDR3 is CASSVSNEQYF. The CDR3, as DNA: TGTGCCAGCAGTGTATCGAACGAGCAGTACTTC.

The J gene is TRBJ2-3, the V gene TRBV7-2; D is unclear. Trimming removed 6 bases at V and 6 bases at J, with 10 bases between. Germline V lookup: CDR1 SGHTA, CDR2 FQGNSA. CDR3 length: 12 residues. The CDR3 nucleotides read TGTGCCAGCAGTCATTACGGGGATACGCAGTATTTT. Translated, it gives CASSHYGDTQYF.

This chain links TRBV4-1 with TRBJ2-5, with 9 nucleotides matching TRBD1. Gene TRBJ2-7 matches the end of the DNA better, so the J call may be wrong. This CDR3 contains 16 residues. Per germline, CDR1 MGHRA and CDR2 YSYEKL. The CDR3 sequence: CASSQVWTGESYEQYF. As DNA, the CDR3 is TGCGCCAGCAGCCAAGTATGGACAGGGGAATCCTACGAGCAGTACTTC.

The rearrangement joins TRBV5-1 to TRBJ2-1; TRBD2 is a possible D gene (6 bases). The CDR3 totals 15 residues. The germline V and J ends were trimmed by 0 bases and 4 bases, with 11 bases remaining between them. From germline, CDR1 is SGHRS and CDR2 YFSETQ. The CDR3 DNA reads as TGCGCCAGCAGCTTGGGCAGTGGGGGGTACAATGAGCAGTTCTTC. The encoded protein is CASSLGSGGYNEQFF. The whole variable domain, remainder taken from reference TRBV5-1 and TRBJ2-1, is KAGVTQTPRYLIKTRGQQVTLSCSPISGHRSVSWYQQTPGQGLQFLFEYFSETQRNKGNFPGRFSGRQFSNSRSEMNVSTLELGDSALYLCASSLGSGGYNEQFFGPGTRLTVL.

The chain employs TRBV4-2 and TRBJ1-2, with a tentative D call TRBD1 (6 bases). Germline loops: CDR1 LGHNA, CDR2 YNFKEQ. This CDR3 region has 16 residues. The ends were cut back, 1 base at V and 7 bases at J, with 19 bases in the middle. Here the CDR3 reads CASSQAYQGQDGGYTF. CDR3 nucleotide sequence: TGTGCCAGCAGCCAAGCTTATCAGGGGCAAGATGGTGGCTACACCTTC.

Concerning this clone: This likely traces to a read error, being one base from a far larger clone. The chain links TRBV6-1 to TRBJ1-1; possibly TRBD1 for D (5 bases). Germline V CDR1 and CDR2: MNHNS, SASEGT. This CDR3 contains 14 residues. Here the CDR3 DNA reads TGTGCCGGCAGTGGCGGGACTGACTACACTGAAGCTTTCTTT. This sequence encodes CAGSGGTDYTEAFF.

The J gene is TRBJ2-7, the V gene TRBV5-5; 8 bases line up with TRBD2. There are 13 residues in the CDR3. The J segment lost 4 bases and the V segment lost 7 bases, leaving 7 bases of the junction unmatched. Germline CDR1 SGHKS, CDR2 YYEKEE (reference sequence). CDR3 region: CASESGSRYEQYF. As DNA, the CDR3 is TGTGCCAGCGAAAGCGGGAGTCGGTACGAGCAGTACTTC. The full variable domain, rest sourced from reference TRBV5-5 and TRBJ2-7, is DAGVTQSPTHLIKTRGQQVTLRCSPISGHKSVSWYQQVLGQGPQFIFQYYEKEERGRGNFPDRFSARQFPNYSSELNVNALLLGDSALYLCASESGSRYEQYFGPGTRLTVT.

The genes are TRBV6-5 and TRBJ2-3; 7 nucleotides match TRBD1. Germline V gene sequence: CDR1 MNHEY, CDR2 SVGAGI. This CDR3 spans 15 amino acids. V was pared by 7 bases and J by 0 bases, with 7 bases of the junction left unmatched. CDR3 DNA: TGTGCCAGCAATCGACAGGGAAAGAGCACAGATACGCAGTATTTT. This codes for CASNRQGKSTDTQYF.

This clone came up once. The rearrangement uses TRBV4-1 and TRBJ2-7; 8 nucleotides align to TRBD2. From germline, CDR1 is MGHRA and CDR2 YSYEKL. With 5 bases clipped from V and 3 bases from J, the junction kept 9 bases outside the gene matches. The CDR3 is made up of 15 amino acids. The CDR3 sequence: CASSAGTSKGYEQYF. CDR3 coding DNA: TGCGCCAGCAGCGCAGGGACTAGTAAAGGCTACGAGCAGTACTTC.